These T cell receptor beta chains were read from a single sample in a study of T cells in Graves' hyperthyroidism and ophthalmopathy. TCRdb reanalysed the multiplex PCR reads using MiXCR and keeps one entry per CDR3 protein. The data show fewer than 500,000 distinct CDR3 sequences, about 14% seen once. The material sequenced was blood. The receptors originated from a woman aged 30 to 39 with Graves' ophthalmopathy. The conserved cysteine and the conserved F or W are not part of the CDR3 here. The D gene is left open where the match is weak.

d_gene | v_gene | len | CDR3aa
TRBD1 | TRBV7-2 | 13 | ASTNEGQGGQPQH
TRBD1 | TRBV18 | 14 | ASSTIQGVSGNTIY
TRBD1 | TRBV29-1 | 11 | SVEQGAHDEQY
- | TRBV3-1 | 13 | GSSQHQGGNQPQH
TRBD1 | TRBV6-1 | 16 | ASTQATGTGIGNSPLH
- | TRBV28 | 12 | ASSLRSWGETQY
- | TRBV4-1 | 13 | ASSQAGRNRETQY
- | TRBV29-1 | 12 | SVEDLQGGYEQY
- | TRBV19 | 13 | ASSKDRTPNYGYT
- | TRBV3-1 | 11 | ASREDSYNEQF
TRBD2 | TRBV4-2 | 20 | ASSLLFEGAGGRTLSTDTQY
TRBD2 | TRBV5-8 | 15 | ASSQGLAGNPKSTQY
- | TRBV18 | 14 | ASSPSAGTSTDTQY
TRBD2 | TRBV19 | 11 | ARGTSGYNEQF
- | TRBV3-1 | 9 | ASRSGLEAF
- | TRBV19 | 11 | ASLPTGNTEAF
- | TRBV12-5 | 14 | ASALGAGRSYNEQF
- | TRBV28 | 13 | ASRANGAVNEKLF
- | TRBV6-1 | 13 | ASSEVPGSNYGYT
- | TRBV5-5 | 16 | ASSLAGSLLAVNQPQH